This T cell receptor (beta chain) came from a study of blood T cells in healthy people across ages (dated by TCRdb to about 2015). With regard to the full study: Template switching captured roughly one uniquely barcoded TCR beta cDNA molecule per two T cells in model experiments. Using deep sequencing normalized with unique cDNA molecular identifiers, the study measured how TCR beta repertoire diversity changes with age. Two additional independent replicas of 1 million unique cDNA reads from the same blood draw were analyzed for two donors (one aged 18 to 29 and one aged 80 or older). Donors were grouped into four age groups: young (average about 15 years), middle-aged (over 35), aged (62) and long-lived (approximately 81). Beyond this particular receptor, the publication reports: Total diversity estimates from one million sequenced T cells were considered lower bounds and underestimates. The percentage of naive T cells measured by flow cytometry correlated strongly with observed TCR beta diversity. Compared with the aged group, the long-lived group had more naive CD4+ T cells, fewer expanded clones and increased TCR diversity, suggesting age selection. Bulk unsorted PBMC profiling prevented conclusive comparison of naive and antigen-experienced compartments. Because the CMV infection status of the donors was unknown, age-related changes in expanded clonotypes may potentially have been confounded. Observed TCR beta diversity per million T cells fell roughly linearly with age, and a significant reduction was already apparent by age about 43.

The library was built by means of 5' RACE. The reads were generated on an Illumina HiSeq 2500. A second PCR of roughly 7 to 11 cycles was performed with a sample-barcoded 5' primer and a J-beta primer mix. A template-switch 5' adaptor carrying 12 random nucleotides introduced a unique molecular identifier onto each TCR beta cDNA molecule. At least 2.5 million CDR3-containing paired-end reads were obtained from each sample. First-strand cDNA was synthesized from all RNA with the Mint cDNA synthesis kit, primed by a TRBC-specific oligonucleotide. All cDNA was treated with uracil-DNA glycosylase and then went through a first 18-cycle PCR with the universal primers M1SS and BC2_uni_R. Per the source publication's procedure: For normalization, 1 million high-quality reads, each with a distinct molecular identifier, were randomly selected from each sample. Reads sharing molecular identifiers were discarded rather than binned into consensus sequences. MiTCR, with a Q25 quality threshold and the strictest error-elimination algorithm, was used for CDR3 identification, clonotype clustering and error correction. Lower-bound total TCR beta diversity was estimated with a nonparametric unseen species model using Euler transformation. Using fastp at Q25 and MiXCR, TCRdb reprocessed the public reads and kept productive beta chains. Each entry is one CDR3 protein sequence, shown with its most common DNA and genes. TCRdb, not the authors, supplied the V and J calls. This sample gives hundreds of thousands of distinct CDR3 sequences in total; around 24% of them show up just once. The ten largest clones represent 3% of the sample.

This clonotype was observed a few times. The antigen it binds to is not known. Per-base quality was not reported, and no clone a single base away is much larger than it. Systemically healthy Caucasian individuals from Russia, roughly 40 in total and aged roughly 6 to 90 years, were included as donors. Each donor gave 8 to 10 milliliters of peripheral blood, drawn into EDTA-treated Vacutainer tubes. Ficoll-Paque density-gradient centrifugation was used to isolate PBMCs, with at least 6.5 million per sample. Total RNA was extracted from PBMCs with Trizol reagent, with at least 5.5 micrograms obtained per sample. The percentages of naive CD45RAhigh/CD27high T cells were determined by flow cytometry on a PBMC aliquot from every donor. The germline V gene supplies CDR1 SGDLS and CDR2 YYNGEE. The CDR3, from cysteine to phenylalanine, totals 15 residues. Left in the record is the CDR3 DNA by itself, 45 bases read in frame from the first base.

These data also featured in a second study, about T cells of mothers and their children. The second paper further reports: Donors were nine systemically healthy Caucasian individuals: three mothers and their six children. cDNA synthesis consumed the entire amount of extracted RNA, loaded at around 1.5 ug RNA in each 15 ul reaction. Sample barcodes and 2-4 random nucleotides were added via the M1S primer in the second PCR. Over 9 million TCR beta CDR3 reads came from each mother, compared with a few million reads from each child. TCR recombination output is similarly shaped by thymic selection in related and unrelated pairs, with a minor effect exerted by inherited differences. Normalized repertoire overlap was always slightly but never significantly higher in related than unrelated mother-child pairs. No persistent microchimeric T cell clones were detected, at a sensitivity of 80 to 100 clones per million clonotypes. The study used deep NGS to compare TCR beta repertoires of mothers and children, seeking features distinguishing related mother-child pairs from unrelated individuals. On average, the children were roughly 10 +/- 4 years old, while the mothers were 40 +/- 4 years old. Libraries were sequenced on Illumina HiSeq 2000 with 100+100 nt paired-end reads after adapter ligation with NEBNext reagents. To prevent cross-contamination, the mother and child libraries were prepared a month apart and were sequenced in separate runs. For each donor, between about 500,000 and 2,200,000 distinct TCR beta clonotypes were identified. Naive TCR beta clonotypes were estimated from low-frequency clonotypes matched to each donor's FACS-determined naive share, without sorting.

The clonotype originates from a boy aged 5-17 years in good health. Material for sequencing was blood. The chain links TRBV9 with TRBJ2-5; 8 central bases correspond to TRBD2. The better agreement between TRBJ2-1 and the DNA end casts doubt on the J call. The CDR3: CASSAGTRGFGEQFF. The sequenced DNA is TGTGCCAGCAGCGCGGGGACTAGGGGGTTCGGTGAGCAGTTCTTC.